A selection of T cell receptor beta chains follows, all from one sample in a study of OX40 agonist ivuxolimab in advanced cancers. Produced via immunoSEQ multiplex PCR; TCRdb's table is partial and in-frame only. In the table there are roughly 76,000 clones, approximately 82% of which are singletons. The source material was CD4+ or CD8+ T cells sorted from blood, sampled in a trial of the OX40 agonist ivuxolimab. Every receptor here comes from an adult with an advanced solid tumor such as melanoma, head and neck, liver or kidney cancer. Each CDR3 is given with its conserved first and last residue. Each record gives: J gene, V gene, D gene, clone size, CDR3 DNA, CDR3 protein. A D gene is named only where the DNA matches it firmly. Clone size is shown for a subset of rows, as once, few, many or a class of expanded clone.

j_gene: TRBJ1-2; v_gene: TRBV7-2; d_gene: -; abundance: -; CDR3nt: TGTGCCAGCAGCCAATCGGGTGGTAATGGCTACACCTTC; CDR3aa: CASSQSGGNGYTF
j_gene: TRBJ1-2; v_gene: TRBV7-8; d_gene: -; abundance: -; CDR3nt: TGTGCCAGCAGCTTAGATGAATGGAGGACAAAGGTCTATGGCTACACCTTC; CDR3aa: CASSLDEWRTKVYGYTF
j_gene: TRBJ2-7; v_gene: TRBV6-5; d_gene: -; abundance: -; CDR3nt: TGTGCCAGCAGTTACGGGCAGGGGAACGAGCAGTACTTC; CDR3aa: CASSYGQGNEQYF
j_gene: TRBJ1-6; v_gene: TRBV6-4; d_gene: -; abundance: once; CDR3nt: TGTGCCAGCAGTACGGGACAAGCAGGTTCACCCCTCCACTTT; CDR3aa: CASSTGQAGSPLHF
j_gene: TRBJ2-2; v_gene: TRBV9; d_gene: -; abundance: -; CDR3nt: TGTGCCAGCAGCGTCCAGAACACCGGGGAGCTGTTTTTT; CDR3aa: CASSVQNTGELFF
j_gene: TRBJ2-3; v_gene: TRBV5-1; d_gene: -; abundance: -; CDR3nt: TGCGCCAGCAGCTCGAATCCCGGGGACACAGATACGCAGTATTTT; CDR3aa: CASSSNPGDTDTQYF
j_gene: TRBJ1-2; v_gene: TRBV9; d_gene: TRBD1; abundance: -; CDR3nt: TGTGCCAGCAGCGGGACAGGGCGCGCCTATGGCTACACCTTC; CDR3aa: CASSGTGRAYGYTF
j_gene: TRBJ1-3; v_gene: TRBV5-1; d_gene: -; abundance: -; CDR3nt: TGCGCCAGCAGCTTGGTCGGCAGTTTCTCTGGAAACACCATATATTTT; CDR3aa: CASSLVGSFSGNTIYF
j_gene: TRBJ2-7; v_gene: TRBV15; d_gene: -; abundance: -; CDR3nt: TGTGCCACCAGCAGAGATCTAGGTAAAACATCCTACGAGCAGTACTTC; CDR3aa: CATSRDLGKTSYEQYF
j_gene: TRBJ2-4; v_gene: TRBV11-2; d_gene: -; abundance: -; CDR3nt: TGTGCCAGCAGCCCACCCAGCCAAGCCAAAAACATTCAGTACTTC; CDR3aa: CASSPPSQAKNIQYF
j_gene: TRBJ2-7; v_gene: TRBV6-1; d_gene: -; abundance: -; CDR3nt: TGTGCCAGCACCCAAGGAAGCTCCTACGAGCAGTACTTC; CDR3aa: CASTQGSSYEQYF
j_gene: TRBJ2-4; v_gene: TRBV29-1; d_gene: -; abundance: -; CDR3nt: TGCAGCGCCCGGGACGGGACCAAAAACATTCAGTACTTC; CDR3aa: CSARDGTKNIQYF
j_gene: TRBJ2-1; v_gene: TRBV29-1; d_gene: -; abundance: -; CDR3nt: TGCAGCGTTGCGTCCCCTGGGGCCTACAATGAGCAGTTCTTC; CDR3aa: CSVASPGAYNEQFF
j_gene: TRBJ2-5; v_gene: TRBV7-2; d_gene: -; abundance: -; CDR3nt: TGTGCCAGCAGCCGACAGGGAGGGGAGACCCAGTACTTC; CDR3aa: CASSRQGGETQYF
j_gene: TRBJ1-5; v_gene: TRBV5-1; d_gene: -; abundance: -; CDR3nt: TGCGCCAGCAGCCCCACACCCGATCAGCCCCAGCATTTT; CDR3aa: CASSPTPDQPQHF
j_gene: TRBJ2-5; v_gene: TRBV7-9; d_gene: -; abundance: -; CDR3nt: TGTGCCAGCAGCTTCGGAGAGACCCAGTACTTC; CDR3aa: CASSFGETQYF
j_gene: TRBJ2-7; v_gene: TRBV5-1; d_gene: -; abundance: -; CDR3nt: TGCGCCAGCAGCTTGGGATCGGGAGAGCAGTACTTC; CDR3aa: CASSLGSGEQYF
j_gene: TRBJ2-5; v_gene: TRBV5-1; d_gene: TRBD1; abundance: -; CDR3nt: TGCGCCAGCAGCTTGGGATCTGGACAGGGGGAAGAGACCCAGTACTTC; CDR3aa: CASSLGSGQGEETQYF
j_gene: TRBJ2-3; v_gene: TRBV5-8; d_gene: TRBD2; abundance: -; CDR3nt: TGTGCCAGCAGGTTGACTAGCGGGGGGAGCACAGATACGCAGTATTTT; CDR3aa: CASRLTSGGSTDTQYF
j_gene: TRBJ2-1; v_gene: TRBV29-1; d_gene: TRBD1; abundance: -; CDR3nt: TGCAGCGTTGGCAGGGGGCCGTACAATGAGCAGTTCTTC; CDR3aa: CSVGRGPYNEQFF
j_gene: TRBJ1-2; v_gene: TRBV5-1; d_gene: TRBD1; abundance: -; CDR3nt: TGCGCCAGCAGCTTGACCTATTCGGGGACAGCCTTCTCCTATGGCTACACCTTC; CDR3aa: CASSLTYSGTAFSYGYTF
j_gene: TRBJ2-5; v_gene: TRBV11-2; d_gene: -; abundance: -; CDR3nt: TGTGCCAGCAGCAGCACTAGTGTCGAGACCCAGTACTTC; CDR3aa: CASSSTSVETQYF
j_gene: TRBJ2-3; v_gene: TRBV2; d_gene: TRBD2; abundance: -; CDR3nt: TGTGCCAGCAGAGCCAGACGGGGGGGCACAGATACGCAGTATTTT; CDR3aa: CASRARRGGTDTQYF
j_gene: TRBJ2-5; v_gene: TRBV19; d_gene: -; abundance: -; CDR3nt: TGTGCCAGTAGTATAGCTAGCTCCCAAGAGACCCAGTACTTC; CDR3aa: CASSIASSQETQYF
j_gene: TRBJ2-7; v_gene: TRBV19; d_gene: TRBD1; abundance: -; CDR3nt: TGTGCCAGCCAGTGGGCCCACACCGGGACAGATGTGCTCGAGCAGTACTTC; CDR3aa: CASQWAHTGTDVLEQYF